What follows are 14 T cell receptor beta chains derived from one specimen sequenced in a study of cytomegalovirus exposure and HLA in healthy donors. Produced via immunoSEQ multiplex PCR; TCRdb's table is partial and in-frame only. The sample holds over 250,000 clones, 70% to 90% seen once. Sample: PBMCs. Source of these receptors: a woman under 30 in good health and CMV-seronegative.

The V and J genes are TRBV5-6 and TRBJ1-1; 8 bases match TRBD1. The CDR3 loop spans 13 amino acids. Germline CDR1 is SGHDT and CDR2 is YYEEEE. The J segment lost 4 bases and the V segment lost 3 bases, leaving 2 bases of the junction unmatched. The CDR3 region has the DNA TGTGCCAGCAGCTGGGACAGGCTCACTGAAGCTTTCTTT. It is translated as CASSWDRLTEAFF.

This CDR3 reads CASSSGTQPYLDTQYF. The DNA of the CDR3 is TGTGCCAGCAGCTCGGGGACTCAACCTTATCTGGATACGCAGTATTTT. The chain recombines TRBV9 with TRBJ2-3; tentative D call: TRBD2 (6 bases). The CDR3 is 16 residues long. Trimming stripped 4 bases from V and 6 bases from J, with 21 bases between. Germline-derived CDR1 and CDR2 are SGDLS and YYNGEE.

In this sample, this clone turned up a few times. CDR3 loop: CASSVRNEQFF. For the CDR3, the DNA is TGTGCCAGCAGCGTCAGGAATGAGCAGTTCTTC. V is TRBV7-8 and J is TRBJ2-1; D remains unclear. The CDR3 loop spans 11 amino acids. Germline V gives CDR1 SGHVS, CDR2 FQNEAQ. V shed 5 bases and J shed 7 bases, with 6 bases lying between them.

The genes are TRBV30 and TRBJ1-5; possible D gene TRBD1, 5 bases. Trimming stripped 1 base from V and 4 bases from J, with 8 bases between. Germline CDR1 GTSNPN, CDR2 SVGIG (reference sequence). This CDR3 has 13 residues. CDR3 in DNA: TGTGCCTGGAGTGAACAGGAAAATCAGCCCCAGCATTTT. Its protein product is CAWSEQENQPQHF. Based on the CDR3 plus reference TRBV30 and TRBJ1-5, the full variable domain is SQTIHQWPATLVQPVGSPLSLECTVEGTSNPNLYWYRQAAGRGLQLLFYSVGIGQISSEVPQNLSASRPQDRQFILSSKKLLLSDSGFYLCAWSEQENQPQHFGDGTRLSIL.

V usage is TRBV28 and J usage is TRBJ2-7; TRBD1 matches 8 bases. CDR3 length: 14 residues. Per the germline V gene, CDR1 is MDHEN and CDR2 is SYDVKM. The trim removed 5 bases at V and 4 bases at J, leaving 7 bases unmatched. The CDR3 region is CASSPDRAKYEQYF. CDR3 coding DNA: TGTGCCAGCAGTCCGGACAGGGCTAAGTACGAGCAGTACTTC.

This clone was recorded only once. CDR3 amino acids: CASSSTQEANGNTIYF. In DNA, the CDR3 is TGTGCCAGCAGTTCCACTCAGGAGGCTAATGGAAACACCATATATTTT. V usage is TRBV6-5 and J usage is TRBJ1-3; D not resolved. The CDR3 sequence is 16 residues long. The germline V gene encodes CDR1 MNHEY and CDR2 SVGAGI. Trimming cost V 4 bases and J 3 bases, with 16 bases left between them.

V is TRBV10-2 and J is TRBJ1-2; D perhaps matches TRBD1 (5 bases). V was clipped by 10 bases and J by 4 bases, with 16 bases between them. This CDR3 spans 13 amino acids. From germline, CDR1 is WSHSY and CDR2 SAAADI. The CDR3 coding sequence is TGCGCCACTAAGGGACTCTCTCTCTATGGCTACACCTTC. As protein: CATKGLSLYGYTF.

Here the CDR3 DNA reads TGTGCCAGCAGGCGGGGGGGGAACCATCAGCCCCAGCATTTT. Protein: CASRRGGNHQPQHF. The rearrangement joins TRBV27 to TRBJ1-5, with TRBD1 as a possible D gene (5 bases). This CDR3 region has 14 residues. Trimming shortened V by 6 bases and J by 5 bases, and 14 bases separated the two germline ends. The V gene's germline CDR1 is MNHEY and CDR2 SMNVEV (reference sequence).

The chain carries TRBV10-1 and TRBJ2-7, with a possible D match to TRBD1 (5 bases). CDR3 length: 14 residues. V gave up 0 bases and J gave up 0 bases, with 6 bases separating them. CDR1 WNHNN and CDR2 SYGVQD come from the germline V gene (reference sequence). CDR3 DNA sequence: TGCGCCAGCAGTGAGTCGCAGGGCTCCTACGAGCAGTACTTC. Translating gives CASSESQGSYEQYF.

The CDR3 loop reads CAWRFSGANVLTF. CDR3 coding DNA: TGTGCCTGGCGGTTCTCTGGGGCCAACGTCCTGACTTTC. The chain joins TRBV30 to TRBJ2-6; D call uncertain. This CDR3 is built from 13 residues. V was trimmed by 5 bases and J by 0 bases, leaving 5 bases between them. In germline, CDR1 is GTSNPN, CDR2 SVGIG (reference sequence).

CDR3 sequence (DNA): TGTGCCAGCAGTGGGACAGGGAATCAGCCCCAGCATTTT. This sequence encodes CASSGTGNQPQHF. The chain carries TRBV6-1 and TRBJ1-5; 8 bases are a match to TRBD1. V was clipped by 4 bases and J by 4 bases; unmatched bases: 0. The germline gives CDR1 MNHNS, CDR2 SASEGT. The CDR3 has 13 residues.

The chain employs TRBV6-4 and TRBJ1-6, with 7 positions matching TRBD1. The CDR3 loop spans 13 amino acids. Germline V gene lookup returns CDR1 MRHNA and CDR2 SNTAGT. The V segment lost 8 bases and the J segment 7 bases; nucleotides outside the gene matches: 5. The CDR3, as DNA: TGTGCCAGCGGCGACAGGGAAAATTCACCCCTCCACTTT. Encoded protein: CASGDRENSPLHF.

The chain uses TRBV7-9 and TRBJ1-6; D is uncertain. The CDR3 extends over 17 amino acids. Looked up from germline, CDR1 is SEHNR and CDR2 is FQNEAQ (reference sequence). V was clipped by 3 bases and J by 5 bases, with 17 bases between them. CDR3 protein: CASSLSRGGLNNSPLHF. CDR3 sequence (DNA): TGTGCCAGCAGCTTGAGCCGTGGAGGCCTAAATAATTCACCCCTCCACTTT.

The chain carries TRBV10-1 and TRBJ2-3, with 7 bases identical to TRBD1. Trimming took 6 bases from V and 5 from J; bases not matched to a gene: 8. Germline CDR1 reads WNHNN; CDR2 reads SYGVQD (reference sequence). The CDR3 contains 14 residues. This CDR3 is CASSLDRSGDTQYF. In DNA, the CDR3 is TGCGCCAGCAGCCTGGACAGGTCGGGAGATACGCAGTATTTT.